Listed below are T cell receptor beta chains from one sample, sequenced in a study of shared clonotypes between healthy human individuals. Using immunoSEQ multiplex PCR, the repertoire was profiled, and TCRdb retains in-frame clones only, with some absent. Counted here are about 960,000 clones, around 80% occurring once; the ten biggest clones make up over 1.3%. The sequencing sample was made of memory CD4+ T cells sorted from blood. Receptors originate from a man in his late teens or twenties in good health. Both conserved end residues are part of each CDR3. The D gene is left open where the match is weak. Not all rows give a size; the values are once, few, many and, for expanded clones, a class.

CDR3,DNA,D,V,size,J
CASSLNQGTEQFF,TGTGCCAGCAGCCTTAACCAGGGAACTGAGCAGTTCTTC,NA,TRBV6-1,NA,TRBJ2-1
CASSARATGDYEQYF,TGTGCCAGCAGCGCGAGAGCGACAGGGGACTACGAGCAGTACTTC,TRBD1,TRBV7-6,once,TRBJ2-7
CASSLSPEGTQYF,TGTGCCAGCAGTTTATCACCGGAAGGGACCCAGTACTTC,NA,TRBV27,few,TRBJ2-5
CASSMPRGNSGANVLTF,TGTGCCAGTAGTATGCCCAGGGGGAACTCTGGGGCCAACGTCCTGACTTTC,TRBD1,TRBV19,NA,TRBJ2-6
CAIRGTGLEAFF,TGTGCCATCAGGGGGACAGGTCTTGAAGCTTTCTTT,TRBD1,TRBV10-3,NA,TRBJ1-1
CASSLAGGGAYNEQFF,TGCGCCAGCAGCTTGGCTGGCGGGGGGGCCTACAATGAGCAGTTCTTC,TRBD2,TRBV5-1,NA,TRBJ2-1
CASSLDRNEQFF,TGCGCCAGCAGCTTGGACCGTAATGAGCAGTTCTTC,NA,TRBV5-1,NA,TRBJ2-1
CASSKAPGQAYEQYF,TGTGCCAGCAGCAAAGCGCCAGGACAGGCCTACGAGCAGTACTTC,NA,TRBV21-1,NA,TRBJ2-7
CASSLGVRGKSQETQYF,TGTGCCAGCAGCTTAGGAGTTCGCGGGAAGTCCCAAGAGACCCAGTACTTC,NA,TRBV7-2,NA,TRBJ2-5
CASSLNRGPSYEQYF,TGCGCCAGCAGCTTAAACAGGGGCCCCTCCTACGAGCAGTACTTC,TRBD1,TRBV5-1,NA,TRBJ2-7
CASSPLWGLGGETQYF,TGTGCCAGCTCACCACTATGGGGACTAGGAGGGGAGACCCAGTACTTC,TRBD2,TRBV18,NA,TRBJ2-5
CASSILPDRNTEAFF,TGTGCCAGTAGTATATTGCCGGACAGGAACACTGAAGCTTTCTTT,NA,TRBV19,once,TRBJ1-1
CASSIGTIQGSPLHF,TGTGCCAGTAGTATCGGGACAATTCAGGGGTCACCCCTCCACTTT,NA,TRBV19,NA,TRBJ1-6
CASSSSGRAFYNEQFF,TGTGCCAGCAGTTCGAGCGGGAGGGCCTTCTACAATGAGCAGTTCTTC,TRBD2,TRBV6-6,NA,TRBJ2-1
CASSLSGGYNSPLHF,TGTGCCAGCAGTTTATCAGGGGGCTATAATTCACCCCTCCACTTT,NA,TRBV27,few,TRBJ1-6
CASSLVGTGSNEQYF,TGTGCCAGCAGCTTAGTCGGGACAGGGTCAAACGAGCAGTACTTC,TRBD1,TRBV7-2,NA,TRBJ2-7
CASRLDRKNQPQHF,TGTGCCAGCAGACTGGACAGGAAGAATCAGCCCCAGCATTTT,TRBD1,TRBV27,NA,TRBJ1-5
CASSFNREEDTQYF,TGCGCCAGCAGCTTTAATAGGGAGGAAGATACGCAGTATTTT,NA,TRBV5-1,NA,TRBJ2-3
CASSSGPGNTEAFF,TGTGCCAGCAGTTCCGGGCCAGGTAACACTGAAGCTTTCTTT,NA,TRBV6-4,few,TRBJ1-1
CASSEGGGQPQHF,TGTGCCAGCAGTGAAGGAGGGGGTCAGCCCCAGCATTTT,NA,TRBV6-1,once,TRBJ1-5
CASSSDGSYNEQFF,TGTGCCAGCAGCTCGGATGGCTCCTACAATGAGCAGTTCTTC,NA,TRBV7-8,NA,TRBJ2-1
CASSITGADTQYF,TGTGCCAGTAGTATCACAGGGGCAGATACGCAGTATTTT,TRBD1,TRBV19,NA,TRBJ2-3
CASLGSTNQPQHF,TGTGCCAGCCTGGGCTCGACCAATCAGCCCCAGCATTTT,NA,TRBV6-1,NA,TRBJ1-5
CASREFTGTGELFF,TGCGCCAGCAGGGAATTTACAGGGACCGGGGAGCTGTTTTTT,NA,TRBV5-1,few,TRBJ2-2